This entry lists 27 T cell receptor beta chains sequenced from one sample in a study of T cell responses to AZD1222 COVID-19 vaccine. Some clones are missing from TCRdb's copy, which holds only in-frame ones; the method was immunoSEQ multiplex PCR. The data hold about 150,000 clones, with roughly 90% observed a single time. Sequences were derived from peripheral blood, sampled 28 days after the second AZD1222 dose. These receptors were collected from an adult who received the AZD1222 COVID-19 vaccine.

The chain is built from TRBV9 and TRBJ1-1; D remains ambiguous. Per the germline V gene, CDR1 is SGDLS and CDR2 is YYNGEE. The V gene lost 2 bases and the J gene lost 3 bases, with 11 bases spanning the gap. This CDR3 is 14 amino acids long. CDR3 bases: TGTGCCAGCAGCGTCACTGCAAGGGACACTGAAGCTTTCTTT. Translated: CASSVTARDTEAFF.

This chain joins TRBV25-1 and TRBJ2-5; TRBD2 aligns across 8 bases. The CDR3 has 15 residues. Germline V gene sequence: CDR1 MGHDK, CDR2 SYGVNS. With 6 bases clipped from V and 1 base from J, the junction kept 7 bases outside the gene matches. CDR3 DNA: TGTGCCAGCAGGAGAGCGGGGGCCCTCCAAGAGACCCAGTACTTC. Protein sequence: CASRRAGALQETQYF.

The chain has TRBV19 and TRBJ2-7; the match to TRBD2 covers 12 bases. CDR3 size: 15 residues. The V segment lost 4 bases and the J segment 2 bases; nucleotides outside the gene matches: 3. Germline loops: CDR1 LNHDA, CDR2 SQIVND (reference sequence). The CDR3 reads CASSRASGRAYEQYF. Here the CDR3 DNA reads TGTGCCAGTAGTAGGGCTAGCGGGAGGGCCTACGAGCAGTACTTC.

The DNA of the CDR3 is TGTGCCAGCAGTTACGACGGAGGAAACACCATATATTTT. This sequence encodes CASSYDGGNTIYF. The V and J genes are TRBV6-5 and TRBJ1-3; D is undetermined. The V end lost 2 bases, the J end lost 4 bases, and 6 bases lay between the germline ends. Looked up from germline, CDR1 is MNHEY and CDR2 is SVGAGI. The CDR3 sequence is 13 residues long.

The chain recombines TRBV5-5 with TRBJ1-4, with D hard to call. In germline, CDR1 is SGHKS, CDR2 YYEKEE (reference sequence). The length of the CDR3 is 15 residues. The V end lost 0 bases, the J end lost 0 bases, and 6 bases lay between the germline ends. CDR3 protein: CASSLGFATNEKLFF. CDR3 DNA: TGTGCCAGCAGCTTGGGTTTCGCAACTAATGAAAAACTGTTTTTT. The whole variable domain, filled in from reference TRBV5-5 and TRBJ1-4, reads DAGVTQSPTHLIKTRGQQVTLRCSPISGHKSVSWYQQVLGQGPQFIFQYYEKEERGRGNFPDRFSARQFPNYSSELNVNALLLGDSALYLCASSLGFATNEKLFFGSGTQLSVL.

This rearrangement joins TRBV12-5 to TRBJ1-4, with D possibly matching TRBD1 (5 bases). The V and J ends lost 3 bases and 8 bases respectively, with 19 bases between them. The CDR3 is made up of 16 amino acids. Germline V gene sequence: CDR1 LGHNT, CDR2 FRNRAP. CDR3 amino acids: CASGLLILAGHEKLFF. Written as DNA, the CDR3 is TGTGCTAGTGGTTTATTAATATTGGCAGGGCACGAAAAACTGTTTTTT.

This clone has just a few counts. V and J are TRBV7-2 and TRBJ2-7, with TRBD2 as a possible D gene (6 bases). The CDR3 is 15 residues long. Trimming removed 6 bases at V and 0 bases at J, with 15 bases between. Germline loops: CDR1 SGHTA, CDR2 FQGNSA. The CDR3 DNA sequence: TGTGCCAGCAGTTATCTAGCGATGAGCTCCTACGAGCAGTACTTC. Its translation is CASSYLAMSSYEQYF.

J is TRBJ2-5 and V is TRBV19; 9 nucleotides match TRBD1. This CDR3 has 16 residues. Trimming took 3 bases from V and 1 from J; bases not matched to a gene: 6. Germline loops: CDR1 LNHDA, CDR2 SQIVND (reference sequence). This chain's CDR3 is CASSMGQGSGQETQYF. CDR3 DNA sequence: TGTGCCAGTAGTATGGGACAGGGATCAGGCCAAGAGACCCAGTACTTC.

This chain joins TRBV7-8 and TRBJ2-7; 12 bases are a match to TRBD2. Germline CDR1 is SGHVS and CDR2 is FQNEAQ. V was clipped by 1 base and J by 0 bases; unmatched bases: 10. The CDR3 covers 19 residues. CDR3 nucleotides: TGTGCCAGCAGCTTAGAAAGACTAGCGGGGGTCCTCAGCTCCTACGAGCAGTACTTC. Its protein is CASSLERLAGVLSSYEQYF.

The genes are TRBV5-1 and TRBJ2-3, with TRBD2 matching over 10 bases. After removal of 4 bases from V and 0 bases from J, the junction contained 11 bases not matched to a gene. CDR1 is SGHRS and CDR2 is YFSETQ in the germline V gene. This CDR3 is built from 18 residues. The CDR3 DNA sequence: TGCGCCAGCAGCCCCCGGGGAGCGGGGGGGCCTAGCACAGATACGCAGTATTTT. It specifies CASSPRGAGGPSTDTQYF.

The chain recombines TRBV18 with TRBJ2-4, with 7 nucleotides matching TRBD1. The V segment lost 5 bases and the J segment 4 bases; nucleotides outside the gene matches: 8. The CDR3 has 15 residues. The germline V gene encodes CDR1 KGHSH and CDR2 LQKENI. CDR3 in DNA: TGTGCCAGCTCAAGGGCCGGGACAGATAAAAACATTCAGTACTTC. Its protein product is CASSRAGTDKNIQYF.

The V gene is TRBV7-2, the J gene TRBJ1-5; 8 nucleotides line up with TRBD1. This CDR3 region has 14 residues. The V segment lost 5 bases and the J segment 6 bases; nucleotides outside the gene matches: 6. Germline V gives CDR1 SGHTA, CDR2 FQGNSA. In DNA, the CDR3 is TGTGCCAGCAGCGAACCAGGGGGCAGTCAGCCCCAGCATTTT. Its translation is CASSEPGGSQPQHF.

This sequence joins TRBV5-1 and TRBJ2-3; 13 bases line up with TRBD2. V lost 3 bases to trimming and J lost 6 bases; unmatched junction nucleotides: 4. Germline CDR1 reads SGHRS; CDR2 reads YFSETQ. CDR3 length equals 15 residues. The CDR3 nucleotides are TGCGCCAGCAGCTCCCGACTAGCGGGAGGCGATACGCAGTATTTT. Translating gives CASSSRLAGGDTQYF. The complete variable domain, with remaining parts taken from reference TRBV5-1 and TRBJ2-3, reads KAGVTQTPRYLIKTRGQQVTLSCSPISGHRSVSWYQQTPGQGLQFLFEYFSETQRNKGNFPGRFSGRQFSNSRSEMNVSTLELGDSALYLCASSSRLAGGDTQYFGPGTRLTVL.

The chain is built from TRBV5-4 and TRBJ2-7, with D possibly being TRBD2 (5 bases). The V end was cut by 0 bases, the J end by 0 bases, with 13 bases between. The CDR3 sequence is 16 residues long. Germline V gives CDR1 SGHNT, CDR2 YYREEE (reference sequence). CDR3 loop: CASSLGAEWSSYEQYF. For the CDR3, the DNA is TGTGCCAGCAGCTTGGGAGCGGAATGGAGCTCCTACGAGCAGTACTTC.

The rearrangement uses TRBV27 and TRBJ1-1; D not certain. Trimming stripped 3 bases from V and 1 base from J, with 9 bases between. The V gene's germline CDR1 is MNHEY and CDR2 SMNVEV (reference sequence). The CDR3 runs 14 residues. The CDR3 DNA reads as TGTGCCAGCAGTTTTAGCTCTTGGAACACTGAAGCTTTCTTT. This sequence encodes CASSFSSWNTEAFF.

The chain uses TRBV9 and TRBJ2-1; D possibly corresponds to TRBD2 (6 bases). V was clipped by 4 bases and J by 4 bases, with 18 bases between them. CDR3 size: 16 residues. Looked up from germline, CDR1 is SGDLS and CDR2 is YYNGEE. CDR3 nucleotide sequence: TGTGCCAGCAGCCTACGGGGTGCGGGAATATACAATGAGCAGTTCTTC. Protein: CASSLRGAGIYNEQFF.

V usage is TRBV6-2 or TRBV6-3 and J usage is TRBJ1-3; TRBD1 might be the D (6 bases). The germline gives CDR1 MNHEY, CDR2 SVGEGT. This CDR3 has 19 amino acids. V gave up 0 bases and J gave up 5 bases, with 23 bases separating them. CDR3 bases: TGTGCCAGCAGTTACTCGGCTCCAAGCCGGGACAATCTTCGAAACACCATATATTTT. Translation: CASSYSAPSRDNLRNTIYF.

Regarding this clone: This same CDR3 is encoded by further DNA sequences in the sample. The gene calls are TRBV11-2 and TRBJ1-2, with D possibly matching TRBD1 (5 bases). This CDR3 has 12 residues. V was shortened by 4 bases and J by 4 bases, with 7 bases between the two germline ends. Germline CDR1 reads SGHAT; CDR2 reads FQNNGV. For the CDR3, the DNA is TGTGCCAGCAGCTGGGACGGCTATGGCTACACCTTC. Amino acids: CASSWDGYGYTF. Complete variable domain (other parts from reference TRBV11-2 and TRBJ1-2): EAGVAQSPRYKIIEKRQSVAFWCNPISGHATLYWYQQILGQGPKLLIQFQNNGVVDDSQLPKDRFSAERLKGVDSTLKIQPAKLEDSAVYLCASSWDGYGYTFGSGTRLTVV.

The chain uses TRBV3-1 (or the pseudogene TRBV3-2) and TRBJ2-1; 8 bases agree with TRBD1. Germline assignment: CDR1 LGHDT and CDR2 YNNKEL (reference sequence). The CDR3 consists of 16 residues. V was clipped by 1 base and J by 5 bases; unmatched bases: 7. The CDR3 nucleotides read TGTGCCAGCAGCCAAGCCGGGACAGGAAGGGACAATGAGCAGTTCTTC. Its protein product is CASSQAGTGRDNEQFF.

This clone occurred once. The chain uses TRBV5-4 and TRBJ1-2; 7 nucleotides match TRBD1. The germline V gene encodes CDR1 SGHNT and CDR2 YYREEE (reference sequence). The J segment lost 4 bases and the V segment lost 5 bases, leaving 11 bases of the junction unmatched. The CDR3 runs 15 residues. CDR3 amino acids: CASRRQGPTGYGYTF. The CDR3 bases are TGTGCCAGCAGAAGACAGGGCCCTACGGGCTATGGCTACACCTTC.

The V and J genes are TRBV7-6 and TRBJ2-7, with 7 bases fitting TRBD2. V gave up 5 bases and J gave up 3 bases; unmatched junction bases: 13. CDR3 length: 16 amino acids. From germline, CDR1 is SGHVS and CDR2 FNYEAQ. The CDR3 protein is CASSRSAGLTNYEQYF. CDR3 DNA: TGTGCCAGCAGCAGAAGCGCGGGACTAACCAACTACGAGCAGTACTTC.

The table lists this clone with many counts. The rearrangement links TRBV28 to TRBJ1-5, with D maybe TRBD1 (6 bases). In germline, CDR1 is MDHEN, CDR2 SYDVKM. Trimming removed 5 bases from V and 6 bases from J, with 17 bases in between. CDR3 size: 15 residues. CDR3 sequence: CASSVPGGQGQPQHF. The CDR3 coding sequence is TGTGCCAGCAGTGTGCCGGGGGGGCAAGGTCAGCCCCAGCATTTT.

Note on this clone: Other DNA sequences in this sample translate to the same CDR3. The CDR3 DNA is TGCGCCAGCAGCTTGGTGGCCGGCTCCTATGGCTACACCTTC. This sequence encodes CASSLVAGSYGYTF. The V call is TRBV5-1, the J call TRBJ1-2, with D hard to call. This CDR3 spans 14 amino acids. CDR1 is SGHRS, CDR2 YFSETQ, per germline. With 0 bases removed from V and 4 bases from J, the gap between germline ends came to 10 bases.

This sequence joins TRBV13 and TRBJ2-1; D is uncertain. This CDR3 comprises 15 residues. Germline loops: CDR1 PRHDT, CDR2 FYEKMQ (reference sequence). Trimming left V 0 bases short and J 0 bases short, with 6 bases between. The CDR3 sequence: CASSLGLNSYNEQFF. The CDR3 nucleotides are TGTGCCAGCAGCTTAGGACTCAACTCCTACAATGAGCAGTTCTTC.

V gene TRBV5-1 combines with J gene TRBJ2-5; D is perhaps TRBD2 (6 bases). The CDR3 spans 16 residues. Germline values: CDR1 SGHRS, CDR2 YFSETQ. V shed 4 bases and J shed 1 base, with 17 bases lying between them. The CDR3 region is CASSMGTAWGQETQYF. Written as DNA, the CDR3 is TGCGCCAGCAGCATGGGGACTGCCTGGGGCCAAGAGACCCAGTACTTC.

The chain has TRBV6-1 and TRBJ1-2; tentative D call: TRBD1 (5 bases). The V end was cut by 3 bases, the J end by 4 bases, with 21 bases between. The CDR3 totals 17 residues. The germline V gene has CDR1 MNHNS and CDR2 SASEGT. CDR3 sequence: CASSDPGVTRGSYGYTF. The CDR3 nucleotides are TGTGCCAGCAGTGATCCTGGGGTCACGCGGGGCTCCTATGGCTACACCTTC.

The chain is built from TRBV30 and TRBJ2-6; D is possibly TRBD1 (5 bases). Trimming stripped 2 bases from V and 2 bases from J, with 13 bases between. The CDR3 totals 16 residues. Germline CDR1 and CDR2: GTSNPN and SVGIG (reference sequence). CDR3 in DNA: TGTGCCTGGAGTCACAGGATAGGGGCTGGGGCCAACGTCCTGACTTTC. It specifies CAWSHRIGAGANVLTF.